A single sample gave rise to the 27 T cell receptor beta chains below, sequenced in a study of blood T cell repertoires in COVID-19. The method was immunoSEQ multiplex PCR; TCRdb's version includes in-frame clones alone and lacks a portion of them. The sample consists of around 140,000 clones, 70% to 90% of them appearing once. The specimen sequenced was PBMCs or T cells enriched from blood (not recorded which). The receptors were sampled from a woman aged 45-60 years with acute COVID-19.

The V gene is TRBV10-3, the J gene TRBJ2-6; TRBD1 agrees at 7 bases. CDR1 and CDR2 from the germline V gene are ENHRY and SYGVKD. With 5 bases clipped from V and 2 bases from J, the junction kept 6 bases outside the gene matches. CDR3 length: 16 amino acids. CDR3 protein: CAISPGGLTGANVLTF. For the CDR3, the DNA is TGTGCCATCAGTCCAGGGGGATTAACTGGGGCCAACGTCCTGACTTTC.

This chain links TRBV20-1 with TRBJ2-5, with unresolved D. This CDR3 is 11 amino acids long. Trimming stripped 2 bases from V and 9 bases from J, with 10 bases between. Germline CDR1 is DFQATT and CDR2 is SNEGSKA (reference sequence). CDR3 loop: CSARLTRAQYF. In DNA, the CDR3 is TGCAGTGCTAGATTGACCCGGGCCCAGTACTTC.

This clone showed up just once. This chain links TRBV5-3 with TRBJ1-1, with D possibly being TRBD1 (5 bases). TRBV5-3 carries the ORF label, with uncertain function. Between the trimmed V and J ends, which lost 4 bases and 1 base, there was a span of 23 bases. The CDR3 is made up of 18 amino acids. The CDR3 DNA reads TGTGCCAGAAGCCCCTGCCACGGGTCCGGGACTAAGAACACTGAAGCTTTCTTT. The encoded protein is CARSPCHGSGTKNTEAFF.

The gene calls are TRBV6-2 or TRBV6-3 and TRBJ2-7; 9 bases line up with TRBD2. With V trimmed by 6 bases and J by 7 bases, 13 bases remained unmatched. The CDR3 length is 15 residues. CDR1 MNHEY and CDR2 SVGEGT come from the germline V gene. In DNA, the CDR3 is TGTGCCAGCAGCCGAGGTGGAAGCGGGAGGTGGGAGCAGTACTTC. Encoded protein: CASSRGGSGRWEQYF.

The J gene is TRBJ2-3, the V gene TRBV7-6; D is undetermined. V lost 1 base and J lost 2, with 7 bases in between. CDR3 length: 14 amino acids. Germline V CDR1 and CDR2: SGHVS, FNYEAQ. This chain's CDR3 is CASSLGSHTDTQYF. CDR3 nucleotides: TGTGCCAGCAGCTTAGGGTCACACACAGATACGCAGTATTTT.

The chain couples TRBV6-4 to TRBJ2-1; TRBD2 matches 11 bases. CDR1 and CDR2 from the germline V gene are MRHNA and SNTAGT. The CDR3 is made up of 15 amino acids. The ends lost 4 bases at V and 6 bases at J; junction bases unmatched: 5. The CDR3 here is CASSVLAGVRNEQFF. The CDR3 DNA follows: TGTGCCAGCAGTGTACTAGCGGGAGTTCGCAATGAGCAGTTCTTC.

This clone appeared many times. The chain links TRBV5-5 to TRBJ1-5; 8 bases are a match to TRBD1. This CDR3 region has 19 residues. CDR1 and CDR2 (germline): SGHKS, YYEKEE (reference sequence). The trim removed 2 bases at V and 1 base at J, leaving 14 bases unmatched. The CDR3 DNA follows: TGTGCCAGCAGCTTACGGGGCCCAGGGGGCGAGGGCAGCAATCAGCCCCAGCATTTT. Its protein is CASSLRGPGGEGSNQPQHF.

The chain is built from TRBV19 and TRBJ2-5; 10 positions agree with TRBD2. Germline assignment: CDR1 LNHDA and CDR2 SQIVND (reference sequence). Trimming cost V 4 bases and J 5 bases; bases outside gene matches: 4. The CDR3 runs 14 residues. In DNA form, the CDR3 reads TGTGCCAGTAGTACCGGACTAGCGGAGGAGACCCAGTACTTC. Its protein product is CASSTGLAEETQYF.

V is TRBV7-9 and J is TRBJ2-1; TRBD1 is a possible D gene (6 bases). Germline CDR1 reads SEHNR; CDR2 reads FQNEAQ (reference sequence). The CDR3 loop spans 18 amino acids. Trimming removed 2 bases at V and 0 bases at J, with 17 bases between. CDR3 residues: CASSLIVRGQSSYNEQFF. In DNA, the CDR3 is TGTGCCAGCAGCTTAATTGTAAGGGGACAAAGCTCCTACAATGAGCAGTTCTTC. Based on the CDR3 plus reference TRBV7-9 and TRBJ2-1, the full variable domain is DTGVSQNPRHKITKRGQNVTFRCDPISEHNRLYWYRQTLGQGPEFLTYFQNEAQLEKSRLLSDRFSAERPKGSFSTLEIQRTEQGDSAMYLCASSLIVRGQSSYNEQFFGPGTRLTVL.

The CDR3 spells CASIPLAGESTGELFF. In DNA form, the CDR3 reads TGTGCCAGCATCCCACTAGCGGGAGAATCGACCGGGGAGCTGTTTTTT. V and J are TRBV7-9 and TRBJ2-2; 11 bases agree with TRBD2. CDR3 length: 16 residues. The germline gives CDR1 SEHNR, CDR2 FQNEAQ (reference sequence). V shed 7 bases, J shed 5 bases, and the junction held 9 bases outside the gene matches. The full variable domain, with the rest looked up from reference TRBV7-9 and TRBJ2-2, is DTGVSQNPRHKITKRGQNVTFRCDPISEHNRLYWYRQTLGQGPEFLTYFQNEAQLEKSRLLSDRFSAERPKGSFSTLEIQRTEQGDSAMYLCASIPLAGESTGELFFGEGSRLTVL.

The gene calls are TRBV7-2 and TRBJ1-5, with 8 nucleotides matching TRBD1. Germline loops: CDR1 SGHTA, CDR2 FQGNSA. After removal of 5 bases from V and 1 base from J, the junction contained 7 bases not matched to a gene. The CDR3 loop spans 16 amino acids. The CDR3 protein is CASSIETGVSNQPQHF. CDR3 DNA: TGTGCCAGCAGCATCGAGACAGGGGTAAGCAATCAGCCCCAGCATTTT.

This chain joins TRBV24-1 and TRBJ1-2; 12 bases align to TRBD1. The length of the CDR3 is 16 residues. Germline assignment: CDR1 KGHDR and CDR2 SFDVKD. V lost 6 bases and J lost 6; bases outside the gene matches: 10. The CDR3 protein is CATSSKPGQGANGYTF. CDR3 nucleotide sequence: TGTGCCACCAGTTCAAAACCGGGACAGGGGGCCAATGGCTACACCTTC.

CDR3 DNA: TGTGCCAGCAGTTTGGACAGGGGGCTCTATGGCTACACCTTC. This translates into CASSLDRGLYGYTF. The chain carries TRBV27 and TRBJ1-2; 11 nucleotides align to TRBD1. Losses at the gene ends were 3 bases for V and 4 bases for J; bases not matched to a gene: 1. CDR3 length: 14 residues. In germline, CDR1 is MNHEY, CDR2 SMNVEV (reference sequence).

The rearrangement joins TRBV29-1 to TRBJ1-3; possibly TRBD1 for D (5 bases). V lost 6 bases and J 8 bases, leaving 11 bases between the germline ends. The length of the CDR3 is 11 residues. Germline values: CDR1 SQVTM, CDR2 ANQGSEA. CDR3 in DNA: TGCAGCGTGCAGGGAAGGGACACCATATATTTT. The encoded protein is CSVQGRDTIYF. Full variable domain (rest looked up from reference TRBV29-1 and TRBJ1-3): SAVISQKPSRDICQRGTSLTIQCQVDSQVTMMFWYRQQPGQSLTLIATANQGSEATYESGFVIDKFPISRPNLTFSTLTVSNMSPEDSSIYLCSVQGRDTIYFGEGSWLTVV.

This clone was seen a handful of times. The chain is built from TRBV9 and TRBJ2-7, with TRBD2 matching 11 bases. CDR1 is SGDLS, CDR2 YYNGEE, per germline. J gave up 3 bases and V 4 bases, and 6 bases lay outside the gene matches. This CDR3 contains 15 residues. The CDR3 is CASSLTGTSGYEQYF. The CDR3 DNA reads TGTGCCAGCAGCCTAACCGGGACTAGCGGCTACGAGCAGTACTTC.

DNA for the CDR3: TGTGCCAGCAGCTTCTCAGGGGGTGTACAGTTCTTC. This gives the protein CASSFSGGVQFF. The gene calls are TRBV5-5 and TRBJ2-1; 7 bases are shared with TRBD1. The CDR3 is 12 residues long. Germline V CDR1 and CDR2: SGHKS, YYEKEE (reference sequence). With 2 bases clipped from V and 13 bases from J, the junction kept 6 bases outside the gene matches.

The sample holds one count of this clone. The V call is TRBV19, the J call TRBJ2-7; a weak D match, TRBD1 (6 bases). This CDR3 spans 12 amino acids. The germline gives CDR1 LNHDA, CDR2 SQIVND (reference sequence). Trimming removed 8 bases from V and 4 bases from J, with 12 bases in between. The CDR3 loop is CASGTSGYEQYF. CDR3 nucleotide sequence: TGTGCCAGTGGGACATCTGGTTACGAGCAGTACTTC.

This clone was found once. V usage is TRBV13 and J usage is TRBJ2-1; 11 bases line up with TRBD2. This CDR3 has 17 residues. Germline V gene data show CDR1 as PRHDT and CDR2 as FYEKMQ (reference sequence). V shed 2 bases, J shed 6 bases, and the junction held 9 bases outside the gene matches. The CDR3 DNA sequence: TGTGCCAGCAGCTTACTAGCGGGAGGAATTATAATCAATGAGCAGTTCTTC. This gives the protein CASSLLAGGIIINEQFF.

This clone showed up just once. The chain combines TRBV3-1 (or the pseudogene TRBV3-2) with TRBJ1-2; 7 bases match TRBD1. Germline CDR1 is LGHDT and CDR2 is YNNKEL (reference sequence). This CDR3 spans 12 amino acids. J lost 8 bases, V lost 4 bases, and 4 bases had no gene match. Written as DNA, the CDR3 is TGTGCCAGCAGCCGGGGACAGCCGGGCTACACCTTC. Its translation: CASSRGQPGYTF.

The chain employs TRBV20-1 and TRBJ1-1, with D perhaps TRBD1 (6 bases). CDR3 length equals 16 residues. Germline CDR1 is DFQATT and CDR2 is SNEGSKA (reference sequence). V dropped 3 bases and J dropped 1 base, with 18 bases sitting between them. This CDR3 reads CSASTGARTANTEAFF. Written as DNA, the CDR3 is TGCAGTGCTAGTACTGGAGCGAGGACAGCGAACACTGAAGCTTTCTTT.

This chain links TRBV7-9 with TRBJ2-3; D is ambiguous. Trimming removed 5 bases at V and 1 base at J, with 10 bases between. This CDR3 is built from 14 residues. Looked up from germline, CDR1 is SEHNR and CDR2 is FQNEAQ (reference sequence). CDR3 sequence: CASSPTYGTDTQYF. The CDR3 coding sequence is TGTGCCAGCAGCCCCACTTACGGCACAGATACGCAGTATTTT.

This rearrangement joins TRBV4-2 to TRBJ2-2, with D tentatively TRBD2 (6 bases). Germline values: CDR1 LGHNA, CDR2 YNFKEQ. CDR3 length equals 16 residues. V was pared by 4 bases and J by 0 bases, with 12 bases between. The CDR3 here is CASSRGAGANTGELFF. CDR3 sequence (DNA): TGTGCCAGCAGCCGAGGAGCGGGCGCGAACACCGGGGAGCTGTTTTTT.

The gene calls are TRBV19 and TRBJ2-3, with D perhaps TRBD1 (6 bases). V was pared by 3 bases and J by 4 bases, with 17 bases between. The CDR3 covers 16 residues. The germline gives CDR1 LNHDA, CDR2 SQIVND (reference sequence). Here the CDR3 reads CASSIASGGMADTQYF. CDR3 nucleotide sequence: TGTGCCAGTAGTATCGCATCTGGGGGCATGGCAGATACGCAGTATTTT. The variable domain in full, with the rest retrieved from reference TRBV19 and TRBJ2-3, is DGGITQSPKYLFRKEGQNVTLSCEQNLNHDAMYWYRQDPGQGLRLIYYSQIVNDFQKGDIAEGYSVSREKKESFPLTVTSAQKNPTAFYLCASSIASGGMADTQYFGPGTRLTVL.

The chain uses TRBV5-4 and TRBJ2-5; TRBD2 aligns across 15 bases. Germline V CDR1 and CDR2: SGHNT, YYREEE (reference sequence). There are 18 residues in the CDR3. Losses at the gene ends were 4 bases for V and 5 bases for J; bases not matched to a gene: 12. The CDR3 coding sequence is TGTGCCAGCAGCCCTAGGACTAGCGGGAGGGCCTCGTGGGAGACCCAGTACTTC. Protein sequence: CASSPRTSGRASWETQYF.

The table lists this clone with a few counts. The rearrangement links TRBV29-1 to TRBJ2-3; tentatively, D is TRBD2 (7 bases). V was cut by 3 bases and J by 3 bases, with 13 bases left in between. CDR1 and CDR2 from the germline V gene are SQVTM and ANQGSEA. This CDR3 is built from 14 residues. The CDR3 reads CSVDAGALTDTQYF. Here the CDR3 DNA reads TGCAGCGTTGATGCGGGGGCGCTGACAGATACGCAGTATTTT.

The chain carries TRBV5-5 and TRBJ1-2; tentatively, D is TRBD1 (5 bases). From germline, CDR1 is SGHKS and CDR2 YYEKEE (reference sequence). The CDR3 is 14 residues long. Trimming shortened V by 2 bases and J by 1 base, and 9 bases separated the two germline ends. The CDR3 is CASSLLTVNYGYTF. The CDR3 DNA follows: TGTGCCAGCAGCTTACTGACAGTTAACTATGGCTACACCTTC.

The J gene is TRBJ2-2, the V gene TRBV5-6; D may be TRBD1 (5 bases). Germline V gene sequence: CDR1 SGHDT, CDR2 YYEEEE. CDR3 length: 16 residues. Trimming removed 1 base at V and 2 bases at J, with 12 bases between. Here the CDR3 reads CASSLIYRLNTGELFF. As DNA, the CDR3 is TGTGCCAGCAGCTTGATTTACAGGCTAAACACCGGGGAGCTGTTTTTT.